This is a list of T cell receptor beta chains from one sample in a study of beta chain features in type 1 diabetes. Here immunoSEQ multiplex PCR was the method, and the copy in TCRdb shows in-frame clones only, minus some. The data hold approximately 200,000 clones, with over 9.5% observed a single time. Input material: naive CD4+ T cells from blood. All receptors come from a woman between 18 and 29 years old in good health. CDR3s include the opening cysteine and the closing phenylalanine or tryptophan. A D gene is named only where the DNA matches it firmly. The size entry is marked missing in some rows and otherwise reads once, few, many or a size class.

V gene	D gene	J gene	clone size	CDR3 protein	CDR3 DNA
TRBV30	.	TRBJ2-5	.	CAWSRQETQYF	TGTGCCTGGTCCAGACAAGAGACCCAGTACTTC
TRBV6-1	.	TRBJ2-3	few	CASRKGAAGAF	TGTGCCAGCAGGAAGGGGGCAGCGGGGGCTTTT
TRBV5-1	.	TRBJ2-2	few	CASSLVSTGELFF	TGCGCCAGCAGCTTGGTTTCGACCGGGGAGCTGTTTTTT
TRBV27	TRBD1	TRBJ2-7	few	CASSFRGSFYEQYF	TGTGCCAGCAGTTTCAGGGGGTCCTTCTACGAGCAGTACTTC
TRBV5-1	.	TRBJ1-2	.	CASSLDIGGMENYGYTF	TGCGCCAGCAGCTTGGACATCGGGGGGATGGAGAACTATGGCTACACCTTC
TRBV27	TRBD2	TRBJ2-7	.	CASSFQIAGRSYEQYF	TGTGCCAGCAGTTTCCAAATAGCGGGAAGATCCTACGAGCAGTACTTC
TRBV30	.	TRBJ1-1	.	CAWSVRGTRNTEAFF	TGTGCCTGGAGTGTACGAGGGACTAGGAACACTGAAGCTTTCTTT
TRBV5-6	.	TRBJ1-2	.	CASSQIGGDNYGYTF	TGTGCCAGCAGCCAAATTGGTGGAGATAACTATGGCTACACCTTC
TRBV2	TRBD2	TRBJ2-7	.	CASSDGREQYF	TGTGCCAGTTCCGACGGGAGGGAGCAGTACTTC
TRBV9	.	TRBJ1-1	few	CASSVAVQGETEAFF	TGTGCCAGCAGCGTAGCTGTACAGGGTGAGACTGAAGCTTTCTTT
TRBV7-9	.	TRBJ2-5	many	CASTTPGAVETQYF	TGTGCCAGCACCACCCCTGGGGCTGTGGAGACCCAGTACTTC
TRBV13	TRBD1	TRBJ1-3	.	CASSSQDRGIAGNTIYF	TGTGCCAGCAGCTCACAGGACAGGGGGATAGCTGGAAACACCATATATTTT
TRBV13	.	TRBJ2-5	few	CASSLGGRSGAQYF	TGTGCCAGCAGCCTAGGTGGGCGTTCGGGGGCCCAGTACTTC
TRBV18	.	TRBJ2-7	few	CASSLGRGSSSYEQYF	TGTGCCAGCTCACTGGGCAGGGGCTCGAGCTCCTACGAGCAGTACTTC
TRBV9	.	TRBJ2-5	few	CASSIPGGTETQYF	TGTGCCAGCAGTATCCCTGGAGGGACGGAGACCCAGTACTTC
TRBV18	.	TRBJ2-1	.	CASSLQGFNEQFF	TGTGCCAGCTCACTCCAGGGGTTCAATGAGCAGTTCTTC
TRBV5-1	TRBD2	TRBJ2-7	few	CASSQGLAGGLEQYF	TGCGCCAGCAGCCAGGGACTAGCGGGGGGCCTCGAGCAGTACTTC
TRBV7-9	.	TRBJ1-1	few	CASTPPGMWRAEAFF	TGTGCCAGCACTCCACCCGGGATGTGGCGGGCTGAAGCTTTCTTT
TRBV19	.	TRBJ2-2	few	CASSIGFAGELFF	TGTGCCAGTAGTATTGGCTTCGCCGGGGAGCTGTTTTTT
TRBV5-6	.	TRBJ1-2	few	CASSLDPHPGLRGYTF	TGTGCCAGCAGCTTGGATCCTCACCCCGGTCTTAGAGGCTACACCTTC
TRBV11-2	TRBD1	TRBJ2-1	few	CASSPGQGAVYEQFF	TGTGCCAGCAGCCCGGGACAGGGGGCGGTCTATGAGCAGTTCTTC
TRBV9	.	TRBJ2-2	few	CASSVAGELFF	TGTGCCAGCAGCGTAGCGGGGGAGCTGTTTTTT
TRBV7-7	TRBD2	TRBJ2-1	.	CASAGGSNNEQFF	TGTGCTTCGGCGGGGGGATCTAACAATGAGCAGTTCTTC
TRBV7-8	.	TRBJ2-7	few	CASSHGDSTYEQYF	TGTGCCAGCAGCCATGGCGACAGTACCTACGAGCAGTACTTC
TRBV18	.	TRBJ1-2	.	CASSPQREGVVYGYTF	TGTGCCAGCTCACCACAACGGGAGGGTGTTGTTTATGGCTACACCTTC
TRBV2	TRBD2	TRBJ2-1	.	CASTLVGLAGGNNEQFF	TGTGCCAGCACTCTCGTCGGTCTAGCGGGGGGCAACAATGAGCAGTTCTTC
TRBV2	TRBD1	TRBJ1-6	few	CASRGQLNSPLHF	TGTGCCAGCAGGGGACAGTTAAATTCACCCCTCCACTTT